The TCR beta chain under discussion was sequenced for a study of T cells after yellow fever vaccination. Across the study: When fractions had low cell numbers, they were prepared with SMART-Seq v4 Ultra Low Input.

V was clipped by 3 bases and J by 5 bases; unmatched bases: 0. The germline gives CDR1 SGHKS, CDR2 YYEKEE (reference sequence). CDR3 length: 12 residues. TCRdb re-called the 5' RACE reads with MiXCR, one entry per CDR3 protein. The data hold a few hundred thousand distinct CDR3 sequences, with less than 20% observed a single time. This clonotype was counted between two and nine times. Its antigen is currently unknown. Study-level results: After the booster, 96% of CD4 and 75% to 90% of CD8 primary-response clones were re-detected. It was the secondary response that reached its peak faster, day 5 versus 15, but it was weaker. CD4 and CD8 compartments shared a small share of clonotypes, likely from convergent recombination.

The sample was PBMCs, taken 15 days after the yellow fever booster vaccination. This sequence joins TRBV5-5 and TRBJ2-7; 9 nucleotides line up with TRBD1. This TCR was recovered from a man aged 30 to 39 who received the YFV17D yellow fever vaccine. The CDR3 nucleotides read TGTGCCAGCAGCTGGACAGGGGACGAGCAGTACTTC. Encoded protein: CASSWTGDEQYF.